This is a list of T cell receptor beta chains from one sample in a study of blood T cell repertoires in COVID-19. The data were produced by immunoSEQ multiplex PCR, yet TCRdb's version contains in-frame clones alone and is incomplete. Of 200,000 to 250,000 clones listed, about 87% are singletons. The sequencing sample was made of PBMCs or T cells enriched from blood (not recorded which). Receptors originate from a woman aged 25 to 39 with acute COVID-19. The CDR3 runs from the conserved cysteine through the conserved F or W. A D gene is named only where the DNA matches it firmly. Not every row has a clone size; where given, it reads once, few, many or a size class.

J gene,V gene,D gene,clone size,CDR3 protein,CDR3 DNA
TRBJ2-3,TRBV7-9,TRBD1,-,CASSNRDRATDTQYF,TGTGCCAGCAGCAACCGGGACAGGGCTACAGATACGCAGTATTTT
TRBJ2-7,TRBV7-9,TRBD2,-,CASEGTSGSYEQYF,TGTGCCAGCGAGGGGACTAGCGGGAGCTACGAGCAGTACTTC
TRBJ1-2,TRBV3-1/TRBV3-2,-,-,CASSQESRGSYGYTF,TGTGCCAGCAGCCAAGAATCAAGGGGCAGCTATGGCTACACCTTC
TRBJ2-6,TRBV5-1,-,-,CASKRFDKSSGANVLTF,TGCGCCAGCAAAAGATTCGACAAGAGCTCTGGGGCCAACGTCCTGACTTTC
TRBJ2-3,TRBV9,TRBD2,-,CASSVAPGTSGGDTQYF,TGTGCCAGCAGCGTAGCACCCGGGACTAGCGGGGGGGATACGCAGTATTTT
TRBJ2-2,TRBV9,-,-,CASSPQSGAVDTGELFF,TGTGCCAGCAGCCCCCAGAGCGGAGCCGTAGACACCGGGGAGCTGTTTTTT
TRBJ2-7,TRBV5-6,TRBD1,-,CASSLQGEIDEQYF,TGTGCCAGCAGCCTACAGGGGGAGATCGACGAGCAGTACTTC
TRBJ2-5,TRBV4-3,-,-,CASSQDGDSRETQYF,TGCGCCAGCAGCCAAGATGGGGACTCTCGGGAGACCCAGTACTTC
TRBJ1-1,TRBV27,TRBD1,once,CASSLSTGDPTEAFF,TGTGCCAGCAGTTTATCTACAGGGGATCCCACTGAAGCTTTCTTT
TRBJ2-2,TRBV7-2,-,-,CASINFYTGRTGELFF,TGTGCCAGCATCAACTTTTATACAGGGCGCACCGGGGAGCTGTTTTTT
TRBJ1-5,TRBV5-6,-,-,CASSRDPNSNQPQHF,TGTGCCAGCAGCCGAGATCCTAATAGCAATCAGCCCCAGCATTTT
TRBJ2-3,TRBV27,-,-,CASSFSTGADTQYF,TGTGCCAGCAGTTTTTCGACAGGCGCAGATACGCAGTATTTT
TRBJ1-2,TRBV11-2,TRBD1,-,CASSPPGTVYGYTF,TGTGCCAGCAGCCCCCCCGGGACAGTCTATGGCTACACCTTC
TRBJ1-1,TRBV28,TRBD1,-,CASSSGQTNTEAFF,TGTGCCAGCAGTTCGGGACAGACGAACACTGAAGCTTTCTTT
TRBJ2-1,TRBV3-1/TRBV3-2,TRBD2,-,CASSSLGLAVSNEQFF,TGTGCCAGCAGCTCCCTCGGACTAGCGGTATCAAATGAGCAGTTCTTC
TRBJ1-2,TRBV6-6,TRBD1,-,CASSLLLDRGYGYTF,TGTGCCAGCAGTCTCTTATTGGACAGGGGCTATGGCTACACCTTC
TRBJ2-2,TRBV6-5,-,-,CASSPGLNTGELFF,TGTGCCAGCAGTCCCGGACTTAACACCGGGGAGCTGTTTTTT
TRBJ1-5,TRBV7-2,-,-,CASSLGHSNQPQHF,TGTGCCAGCAGCTTAGGGCATAGCAATCAGCCCCAGCATTTT
TRBJ2-7,TRBV6-5,TRBD1,few,CASSYSDRGYEQYF,TGTGCCAGCAGTTACTCAGACAGGGGTTACGAGCAGTACTTC
TRBJ1-5,TRBV18,TRBD1,-,CASSPGQDLRPQHF,TGTGCCAGCTCACCGGGACAGGACCTTCGTCCCCAGCATTTT
TRBJ2-3,TRBV5-6,TRBD1,-,CASSNLQGSDTQYF,TGTGCCAGCAGCAACCTACAGGGGTCAGATACGCAGTATTTT
TRBJ2-3,TRBV7-2,TRBD2,-,CASSRGGTPDTQYF,TGTGCCAGCAGCCGGGGGGGTACCCCTGATACGCAGTATTTT
TRBJ1-5,TRBV6-6,-,-,CASRSLYNQPQHF,TGTGCCAGCAGATCGTTGTATAATCAGCCCCAGCATTTT
TRBJ1-5,TRBV6-5,TRBD1,-,CASQQGLWQPQHF,TGTGCCAGCCAACAGGGGCTTTGGCAGCCCCAGCATTTT
TRBJ1-2,TRBV12-5,-,-,CASGPQGNYGYTF,TGTGCTAGTGGTCCGCAGGGAAACTATGGCTACACCTTC
TRBJ1-1,TRBV10-2,TRBD1,-,CASTGRGPDTEAFF,TGCGCCAGCACGGGCAGGGGGCCTGACACTGAAGCTTTCTTT
TRBJ2-1,TRBV7-2,-,-,CASSFARDYNEQFF,TGTGCCAGCAGCTTTGCGAGGGACTACAATGAGCAGTTCTTC
TRBJ2-6,TRBV21-1,-,-,CASSKGRQRSGANVLTF,TGTGCCAGCAGCAAAGGGAGGCAGCGTTCTGGGGCCAACGTCCTGACTTTC
TRBJ2-7,TRBV5-1,-,-,CASSLTGSHEQYF,TGCGCCAGCAGCTTAACAGGGAGTCACGAGCAGTACTTC
TRBJ1-4,TRBV21-1,-,-,CASSPSIATNEKLFF,TGTGCCAGCTCTCCCTCCATAGCAACTAATGAAAAACTGTTTTTT
TRBJ1-4,TRBV4-2,-,-,CASSQEGRSVVREKLFF,TGTGCCAGCAGCCAAGAGGGGCGCTCGGTGGTTCGTGAAAAACTGTTTTTT
TRBJ1-6,TRBV27,-,-,CASSPIYTFRGYNSPLHF,TGTGCCAGCAGTCCCATATACACCTTCAGGGGATATAATTCACCCCTCCACTTT
TRBJ1-1,TRBV9,-,-,CASARGGAPNTEAFF,TGTGCCAGCGCCCGAGGGGGGGCCCCGAACACTGAAGCTTTCTTT
TRBJ2-7,TRBV15,TRBD1,once,CATSRDPIATGYTSEQYF,TGTGCCACCAGCAGAGACCCGATAGCGACAGGGTATACCTCGGAGCAGTACTTC
TRBJ2-5,TRBV3-1/TRBV3-2,-,-,CASSQRGRETQYF,TGTGCCAGCAGCCAACGAGGGAGGGAGACCCAGTACTTC
TRBJ2-2,TRBV25-1,TRBD1,-,CASRGQTGLTGELFF,TGTGCCAGCAGGGGGCAGACAGGGCTCACCGGGGAGCTGTTTTTT
TRBJ2-3,TRBV3-1/TRBV3-2,-,-,CASSQEGQGGTQYF,TGTGCCAGCAGCCAAGAAGGTCAAGGCGGTACGCAGTATTTT
TRBJ1-1,TRBV5-6,TRBD1,-,CASSRSGGVGIDTEAFF,TGTGCCAGCAGTAGATCAGGGGGCGTTGGTATCGACACTGAAGCTTTCTTT
TRBJ2-5,TRBV18,-,-,CASSPPIPRQQETQYF,TGTGCCAGCTCACCACCCATACCTAGACAGCAAGAGACCCAGTACTTC
TRBJ2-5,TRBV5-1,TRBD1,-,CASSWDRAETQYF,TGCGCCAGCAGCTGGGACAGGGCGGAGACCCAGTACTTC
TRBJ2-7,TRBV5-6,-,-,CASSLALGTGSYEQYF,TGTGCCAGCAGCTTGGCCCTCGGGACTGGATCCTACGAGCAGTACTTC
TRBJ2-2,TRBV3-1/TRBV3-2,-,once,CASSRRQTGELFF,TGTGCCAGCAGCCGAAGACAGACCGGGGAGCTGTTTTTT
TRBJ1-2,TRBV20-1,-,-,CSASYRVYGYTF,TGCAGTGCTAGTTACAGGGTCTATGGCTACACCTTC
TRBJ1-6,TRBV18,-,few,CASSPPGVGNSPLHF,TGTGCCAGCTCACCCCCAGGGGTCGGCAATTCACCCCTCCACTTT
TRBJ2-4,TRBV7-2,-,-,CASSLVAVAMYF,TGTGCCAGCAGCTTAGTGGCGGTCGCCATGTACTTC